The T cell receptor (beta chain) described here comes from a study of T cells in localized non-small cell lung cancer. Findings and caveats of the study: Heterogeneity remains possible because sequencing was limited to only one tumor region. Measurement of T cell clonality placed uninvolved adjacent lung highest, above the level in tumor. Among blood samples, higher T cell density accompanied longer overall survival. Adjacent lung tissue had a median about 57 of the top 100 clones found in the tumor.

Turning to this clone: Its antigen is as yet unknown.

The germline V gene encodes CDR1 SNHLY and CDR2 FYNNEI. Trimming removed 7 bases from V and 5 bases from J; junction bases left unmatched: 9. The CDR3 contains 15 residues. Here immunoSEQ multiplex PCR was the method, and the copy in TCRdb shows in-frame clones only, minus some. This sample has 35,000 to 40,000 clones; around 94% occur once, and the top ten carry about 6.6%. The receptor's source is a female donor aged 60 or older with stage I lung adenocarcinoma. Sequencing was performed on peripheral blood, taken before any cancer treatment. The V gene is TRBV2, the J gene TRBJ2-2; the match to TRBD2 covers 8 bases. CDR3 DNA sequence: TGTGCCAGCATCGTGGCGGGGGGAGTGACCGGGGAGCTGTTTTTT. Its protein product is CASIVAGGVTGELFF.